The 8 T cell receptor beta chains below come from one sample, sequenced in a study of shared clonotypes between healthy human individuals (dated by TCRdb to 2019 to 2021). The library was made by the immunoSEQ multiplex PCR assay. TCRdb obtained this table from immuneACCESS and retained in-frame rearrangements with V and J assigned. These tables miss some clones; where compared with another copy, unresolved V genes account for less than half of the shortfall, and the remainder is unexplained. This sample comprises roughly 500,000 clones, more than 75% of them detected only once. The ten largest clones add up to less than 15% of the sample. Sequencing was carried out using PBMCs. Every receptor here comes from a woman between 35 and 50 years old in good health. Some clones in this sample may be carry-over from other donors' samples.

The V gene is TRBV7-8, the J gene TRBJ2-7; 9 bases are shared with TRBD2. This CDR3 is 13 amino acids long. The germline CDR1 and CDR2 sequences are SGHVS and FQNEAQ. V lost 5 bases and J lost 7; bases outside the gene matches: 6. The CDR3 here is CASSGSGSGEQYF. CDR3 DNA: TGTGCCAGCAGCGGTAGCGGGAGTGGGGAGCAGTACTTC.

The V gene is TRBV7-2, the J gene TRBJ2-2; 8 bases fit TRBD2. CDR1 and CDR2 from the germline V gene are SGHTA and FQGNSA. The trim removed 5 bases at V and 4 bases at J, leaving 9 bases unmatched. CDR3 length equals 16 residues. The CDR3 is CASSTRAGAVTGELFF. The CDR3 region has the DNA TGTGCCAGCAGCACACGAGCGGGAGCGGTCACCGGGGAGCTGTTTTTT.

V and J are TRBV5-6 and TRBJ1-2, with TRBD1 identical over 7 bases. Germline V gene data show CDR1 as SGHDT and CDR2 as YYEEEE. The CDR3 has 18 amino acids. V gave up 4 bases and J gave up 4 bases; unmatched junction bases: 19. CDR3: CASSHATPDRVPGYGYTF. The CDR3 DNA reads TGTGCCAGCAGCCACGCCACCCCTGACAGGGTTCCTGGCTATGGCTACACCTTC.

The chain employs TRBV11-2 and TRBJ1-4, with TRBD1 matching 7 bases. The CDR3 has 16 amino acids. Germline CDR1 SGHAT, CDR2 FQNNGV. Losses at the gene ends were 2 bases for V and 5 bases for J; bases not matched to a gene: 8. The CDR3 sequence: CASSLTGTEFNEKLFF. CDR3 DNA sequence: TGTGCCAGCAGCTTAACGGGGACAGAGTTCAATGAAAAACTGTTTTTT.

The rearrangement links TRBV28 to TRBJ2-3; TRBD2 matches 10 bases. The CDR3 is 14 residues long. Germline-derived CDR1 and CDR2 are MDHEN and SYDVKM. Unmatched junction bases numbered 0, after V lost 6 bases and J lost 0 bases. The CDR3 DNA follows: TGTGCCAGCAGGACTAGCGGGAGCACAGATACGCAGTATTTT. Translation: CASRTSGSTDTQYF.

This rearrangement joins TRBV10-3 to TRBJ2-3; 7 bases agree with TRBD1. With V trimmed by 0 bases and J by 3 bases, 6 bases remained unmatched. The CDR3 extends over 16 amino acids. In germline, CDR1 is ENHRY, CDR2 SYGVKD. This CDR3 reads CAISESRAGGTDTQYF. The CDR3 DNA reads TGTGCCATCAGTGAGTCAAGGGCAGGGGGAACAGATACGCAGTATTTT.

The chain combines TRBV27 with TRBJ2-7; D may match TRBD1 or TRBD2 (5 bases each). Trimming stripped 2 bases from V and 4 bases from J, with 27 bases between. The CDR3 is made up of 19 amino acids. CDR1 and CDR2 (germline): MNHEY, SMNVEV (reference sequence). CDR3 nucleotide sequence: TGTGCCAGCAGTTTAAGTTCGTTCCGGGGCAGGTCGGTCAAGTACGAGCAGTACTTC. Amino acid sequence: CASSLSSFRGRSVKYEQYF.

The chain couples TRBV5-4 to TRBJ2-3, with a tentative D call TRBD1 (6 bases). This CDR3 comprises 13 residues. Germline-derived CDR1 and CDR2 are SGHNT and YYREEE (reference sequence). Trimming cost V 3 bases and J 3 bases, with 8 bases left between them. DNA of the CDR3: TGTGCCAGCAGCTCTACAGGGACAGATACGCAGTATTTT. It translates to CASSSTGTDTQYF.